This entry lists 11 T cell receptor beta chains sequenced from one sample in a study of cytomegalovirus exposure and HLA in healthy donors (dated by TCRdb to the late 2010s). Library prep was done by the immunoSEQ multiplex PCR assay. A mixture of 60 forward primers for TCR Vbeta segments and 13 reverse primers for TCR Jbeta segments was used in the multiplex PCR. What TCRdb holds here is the immuneACCESS table cut down to in-frame rearrangements. Part of the clones is not present; checked against another copy, under half of the missing clones reflect an unresolved V gene, and the others are unexplained. In all, the sample holds some 150,000 clones, and about 80% of those were seen once. The ten largest clones take up roughly 12% of the sample. The source material was PBMCs. All receptors come from a man under 40 in good health and CMV-seropositive.

This chain links TRBV18 with TRBJ2-7; D not certain. The V end lost 1 base, the J end lost 4 bases, and 8 bases lay between the germline ends. The CDR3 spans 13 residues. Germline CDR1 KGHSH, CDR2 LQKENI. CDR3 nucleotide sequence: TGTGCCAGCTCACCACAGCCCCGTTACGAGCAGTACTTC. Encoded protein: CASSPQPRYEQYF.

V gene TRBV15 combines with J gene TRBJ2-5; 10 nucleotides agree with TRBD2. The CDR3 is 15 residues long. Trimming took 2 bases from V and 3 from J; bases not matched to a gene: 3. Germline CDR1 LNHNV, CDR2 YYDKDF (reference sequence). The CDR3 loop reads CATSRLAGEEETQYF. DNA for the CDR3: TGTGCCACCAGCAGACTAGCGGGAGAAGAAGAGACCCAGTACTTC.

The rearrangement uses TRBV28 and TRBJ2-7, with 15 positions matching TRBD2. The J segment lost 2 bases and the V segment lost 8 bases, leaving 1 base of the junction unmatched. The CDR3 extends over 14 amino acids. Looked up from germline, CDR1 is MDHEN and CDR2 is SYDVKM. The CDR3 sequence is CASRTSGRAYEQYF. The CDR3 DNA sequence: TGTGCCAGCCGGACTAGCGGGAGGGCCTACGAGCAGTACTTC.

J is TRBJ1-2 and V is TRBV2; D not resolved. This CDR3 contains 12 residues. V lost 6 bases and J 2 bases, leaving 7 bases between the germline ends. The germline V gene encodes CDR1 SNHLY and CDR2 FYNNEI. The CDR3 DNA sequence: TGTGCCAGCAGACGGGGAAACTATGGCTACACCTTC. Amino acids: CASRRGNYGYTF. Full variable domain (missing parts from reference TRBV2 and TRBJ1-2): EPEVTQTPSHQVTQMGQEVILRCVPISNHLYFYWYRQILGQKVEFLVSFYNNEISEKSEIFDDQFSVERPDGSNFTLKIRSTKLEDSAMYFCASRRGNYGYTFGSGTRLTVV.

The rearrangement links TRBV28 to TRBJ2-1; TRBD1 agrees at 7 bases. Unmatched junction bases numbered 3, after V lost 6 bases and J lost 1 base. CDR3 length equals 14 residues. Germline loops: CDR1 MDHEN, CDR2 SYDVKM. In DNA form, the CDR3 reads TGTGCCAGCAGGTCAGGGGGATCCTACAATGAGCAGTTCTTC. This encodes CASRSGGSYNEQFF.

The count of this clone is one. J is TRBJ1-1 and V is TRBV29-1; 7 nucleotides agree with TRBD1. From germline, CDR1 is SQVTM and CDR2 ANQGSEA. CDR3 length equals 13 residues. J gave up 6 bases and V 3 bases, and 7 bases lay outside the gene matches. The CDR3 DNA follows: TGCAGCGTTGATAGGCAGGGGGGACCTGAAGCTTTCTTT. Protein sequence: CSVDRQGGPEAFF.

The gene calls are TRBV6-1 and TRBJ1-1; D call uncertain. From germline, CDR1 is MNHNS and CDR2 SASEGT. The V end lost 6 bases, the J end lost 4 bases, and 12 bases lay between the germline ends. CDR3 length: 13 residues. The CDR3 nucleotides are TGTGCCAGCAGGAAGGAGTATCGCACTGAAGCTTTCTTT. As protein: CASRKEYRTEAFF.

This clone was recorded only once. The rearrangement joins TRBV6-1 to TRBJ2-7; 9 nucleotides match TRBD1. Germline values: CDR1 MNHNS, CDR2 SASEGT. CDR3 length: 13 amino acids. V lost 6 bases and J lost 5; bases outside the gene matches: 5. DNA of the CDR3: TGTGCCAGCAGGTGGACAGGGGCCCACGAGCAGTACTTC. Protein product: CASRWTGAHEQYF.

The V gene is TRBV4-1, the J gene TRBJ2-1; TRBD2 matches 9 bases. The length of the CDR3 is 17 residues. With V trimmed by 0 bases and J by 5 bases, 8 bases remained unmatched. The germline gives CDR1 MGHRA, CDR2 YSYEKL. CDR3 loop: CASSQDRAGGPHNEQFF. CDR3 nucleotide sequence: TGCGCCAGCAGCCAAGATCGGGCGGGAGGGCCCCACAATGAGCAGTTCTTC.

This clone was counted only a few times. The chain combines TRBV18 with TRBJ2-7; TRBD1 aligns across 7 bases. J was trimmed by 2 bases and V by 4 bases; bases with no gene match: 8. Germline assignment: CDR1 KGHSH and CDR2 LQKENI. The CDR3 is 15 residues long. The CDR3 reads CASSRPTGITYEQYF. The DNA for the CDR3 is TGTGCCAGCTCACGACCGACAGGGATAACCTACGAGCAGTACTTC. The variable domain in full, completed from reference TRBV18 and TRBJ2-7, reads NAGVMQNPRHLVRRRGQEARLRCSPMKGHSHVYWYRQLPEEGLKFMVYLQKENIIDESGMPKERFSAEFPKEGPSILRIQQVVRGDSAAYFCASSRPTGITYEQYFGPGTRLTVT.

The chain is built from TRBV4-2 and TRBJ1-3; D is ambiguous. This CDR3 region has 17 residues. V was shortened by 0 bases and J by 0 bases, with 12 bases between the two germline ends. Germline assignment: CDR1 LGHNA and CDR2 YNFKEQ. The CDR3 bases are TGTGCCAGCAGCCAAGAGTTGGTCGGGAGCTCTGGAAACACCATATATTTT. This codes for CASSQELVGSSGNTIYF.